These 4 T cell receptor beta chains share one sample of origin, sequenced in a study of T cells in tuberculosis. TCRdb's table, derived via immunoSEQ multiplex PCR, lists solely in-frame clones and lacks some. The sample consists of about 20,000 clones, approximately 90% of them appearing once. The specimen sequenced was PBMCs. Every receptor here comes from a donor under 30 with latent tuberculosis or without tuberculosis infection.

The gene calls are TRBV5-4 and TRBJ1-2, with 7 positions matching TRBD1. In germline, CDR1 is SGHNT, CDR2 YYREEE (reference sequence). The trim removed 4 bases at V and 1 base at J, leaving 13 bases unmatched. The CDR3 has 17 amino acids. For the CDR3, the DNA is TGTGCCAGCAGCCAAATGGTGGCGGCAGGGGGTAACTATGGCTACACCTTC. Protein sequence: CASSQMVAAGGNYGYTF.

V gene TRBV7-9 combines with J gene TRBJ1-2; 8 nucleotides line up with TRBD1. The germline V gene encodes CDR1 SEHNR and CDR2 FQNEAQ (reference sequence). CDR3 length: 16 residues. V was clipped by 5 bases and J by 3 bases; unmatched bases: 11. CDR3: CASSQTRTGRDYGYTF. The CDR3, as DNA: TGTGCCAGCAGCCAGACTAGGACAGGGAGGGACTATGGCTACACCTTC.

The V and J genes are TRBV7-6 and TRBJ1-2, with 7 bases aligning to TRBD1. Looked up from germline, CDR1 is SGHVS and CDR2 is FNYEAQ. Trimming took 6 bases from V and 7 from J; bases not matched to a gene: 8. This CDR3 contains 13 residues. The CDR3 protein is CASRSGGAGGYTF. Written as DNA, the CDR3 is TGTGCCAGCAGATCAGGGGGTGCTGGTGGCTACACCTTC.

Remarks on this clone: The junction departs from the called germline gene at one end, perhaps through a read error. The chain carries TRBV30 and TRBJ2-7; no reliable D call. Germline CDR1 is GTSNPN and CDR2 is SVGIG (reference sequence). The CDR3 is 14 residues long. CDR3 sequence (DNA): TGTGCCCGGAGTGGTACTCGGAGATCCGACGAGCAGTACTTC. It translates to CARSGTRRSDEQYF.